This paragraph covers one T cell receptor beta chain sequence. Its antigen is currently unknown. A J-beta primer mix and a sample-barcoded 5' primer were used in a second PCR of roughly 6 to 11 cycles. One entry per CDR3 protein results from TCRdb running MiXCR on the 5' RACE reads. The profile shows hundreds of thousands of distinct CDR3 sequences, about 30% of them singletons. Isolation of PBMCs gave at least 6 million cells per sample. The sample is drawn from a study of blood T cells in healthy people across ages. CDR1 DFQATT and CDR2 SNEGSKA come from the germline V gene (reference sequence). The CDR3 has 15 amino acids. J lost 6 bases, V lost 4 bases, and 11 bases had no gene match. Findings of the study overall: Both higher diversity and more naive CD4+ cells marked long-lived donors when set against aged donors.

This sequence was found in a woman of 80 years or more in good health. Sample: blood. The chain uses TRBV20-1 and TRBJ1-5; 8 bases map to TRBD1. CDR3 DNA: TGCAGTGCTACAAGAGCAGGGGGCGAGGGTCAGCCCCAGCATTTT. Protein product: CSATRAGGEGQPQHF.